This T cell receptor (beta chain) was observed in a study of technical replicates of blood from a few donors. The CDR3 runs 16 residues. The V and J ends lost 5 bases and 2 bases respectively, with 18 bases between them. The germline V gene encodes CDR1 LNHDA and CDR2 SQIVND (reference sequence). Produced via immunoSEQ multiplex PCR; TCRdb's table is partial and in-frame only. The table lists approximately 78,000 clones, just under 97% of them singletons. The chain has TRBV19 and TRBJ1-1; D possibly corresponds to TRBD1 (5 bases). The sequencing input was T cells isolated from PBMCs. This sequence originates from a human donor in good health. The CDR3 region has the DNA TGTGCCAGTAGTGCAATTACCGGGACTCCCAACACTGAAGCTTTCTTT. Translating it yields CASSAITGTPNTEAFF.